The 27 T cell receptor beta chains below come from one sample, sequenced in a study of shared clonotypes between healthy human individuals. CD8 cells classed as naive were CD45RO-negative and positively selected for CCR7, excluding terminally differentiated effector memory CD45RA+ cells. Sequencing used immunoSEQ multiplex PCR; TCRdb keeps in-frame clones, though not all of them. The sample includes approximately 840,000 clones, 96% of them seen just once. Material: naive CD8+ T cells sorted from blood. The receptors stem from a man aged 25-45 years in good health.

V is TRBV9 and J is TRBJ2-1; D is ambiguous. V was trimmed by 3 bases and J by 6 bases, leaving 16 bases between them. Germline assignment: CDR1 SGDLS and CDR2 YYNGEE. There are 15 residues in the CDR3. The chain's CDR3 is CASSGRPPTGNEQFF. The CDR3 DNA is TGTGCCAGCAGCGGGCGCCCTCCTACCGGCAATGAGCAGTTCTTC.

The rearrangement links TRBV7-9 to TRBJ2-7, with D uncertain. Looked up from germline, CDR1 is SEHNR and CDR2 is FQNEAQ (reference sequence). The CDR3 consists of 16 residues. V lost 1 base to trimming and J lost 3 bases, with 16 bases between them. The CDR3 here is CASSLGPLWGDYEQYF. The CDR3 nucleotides read TGTGCCAGCAGCTTAGGCCCTCTATGGGGTGACTACGAGCAGTACTTC.

The CDR3 DNA follows: TGTGCCAGCAGCGTTAGTTATGAGCAGTTCTTC. This encodes CASSVSYEQFF. This chain uses TRBV7-9 with TRBJ2-1; no reliable D call. The germline V gene has CDR1 SEHNR and CDR2 FQNEAQ (reference sequence). Trimming took 5 bases from V and 8 from J, leaving 7 bases between them. The CDR3 is 11 residues long.

The CDR3 reads CASSLDGSPYEQYF. DNA of the CDR3: TGTGCCAGCAGTTTAGACGGGAGCCCCTACGAGCAGTACTTC. J is TRBJ2-7 and V is TRBV27; D perhaps matches TRBD2 (6 bases). The CDR3 extends over 14 amino acids. Per the germline V gene, CDR1 is MNHEY and CDR2 is SMNVEV (reference sequence). The V end lost 2 bases, the J end lost 2 bases, and 10 bases lay between the germline ends.

The CDR3 DNA reads as TGCGCCAGCAGCCCCCCGGGGACCTACAATGAGCAGTTCTTC. Its translation: CASSPPGTYNEQFF. The J gene is TRBJ2-1, the V gene TRBV5-1, with D possibly TRBD2 on 5 matching bases. This CDR3 contains 14 residues. Trimming removed 4 bases from V and 2 bases from J, with 10 bases in between. CDR1 is SGHRS, CDR2 YFSETQ, per germline.

The rearrangement joins TRBV6-6 to TRBJ1-5, with no clear D. CDR1 MNHNY and CDR2 SVGAGI come from the germline V gene (reference sequence). V lost 7 bases and J lost 7, with 17 bases in between. The CDR3 spans 14 residues. CDR3 sequence: CASTSTRGGQPQHF. As DNA, the CDR3 is TGTGCCAGCACCTCCACCCGGGGTGGGCAGCCCCAGCATTTT.

The J gene is TRBJ2-7, the V gene TRBV28; D ambiguous. With 3 bases removed from V and 0 bases from J, the gap between germline ends came to 9 bases. Germline CDR1 and CDR2: MDHEN and SYDVKM. The CDR3 is made up of 14 amino acids. CDR3 loop: CASSFGRLSYEQYF. In DNA form, the CDR3 reads TGTGCCAGCAGTTTTGGCCGGCTCTCCTACGAGCAGTACTTC.

The chain is built from TRBV25-1 and TRBJ2-5; tentatively, D is TRBD2 (5 bases). The CDR3 runs 15 residues. The V gene's germline CDR1 is MGHDK and CDR2 SYGVNS. V lost 6 bases and J lost 4, with 18 bases in between. The DNA for the CDR3 is TGTGCCAGCAGCCCCCGGGTTACACGGGGAGAGACCCAGTACTTC. Its protein is CASSPRVTRGETQYF.

The table lists this clone with a count of one. This rearrangement joins TRBV29-1 to TRBJ1-2, with no clear D. Looked up from germline, CDR1 is SQVTM and CDR2 is ANQGSEA. The CDR3 sequence is 11 residues long. V was cut by 4 bases and J by 3 bases, with 6 bases left in between. CDR3 nucleotides: TGCAGCGTTGGGGTGGACTATGGCTACACCTTC. Encoded protein: CSVGVDYGYTF.

Notes on this clone: One end of the junction varies from germline; a read error may be responsible. The J gene is TRBJ2-5, the V gene TRBV4-1; 16 bases are a match to TRBD2. Per germline, CDR1 MGHRA and CDR2 YSYEKL. The CDR3 runs to 20 residues. CDR3 sequence reads: CASSQGPGTSGRAGQETQYF. For the CDR3, the DNA is TGCGCCAGCAGTCAAGGTCCAGGGACTAGCGGGAGGGCGGGACAAGAGACCCAGTACTTC.

The V call is TRBV27, the J call TRBJ2-7, with D perhaps matching TRBD2 (5 bases). The CDR3 contains 14 residues. Germline-derived CDR1 and CDR2 are MNHEY and SMNVEV (reference sequence). Trimming removed 5 bases at V and 3 bases at J, with 14 bases between. This CDR3 is CASSPGLSVYEQYF. The CDR3 bases are TGTGCCAGCAGTCCCGGACTTAGCGTCTACGAGCAGTACTTC.

The chain employs TRBV6-1 and TRBJ2-2; D remains unclear. This CDR3 region has 13 residues. Trimming pared 2 bases from V and 3 bases from J, leaving 4 bases between. Germline loops: CDR1 MNHNS, CDR2 SASEGT. CDR3 amino acids: CASSETYTGELFF. CDR3 coding DNA: TGTGCCAGCAGTGAAACTTACACCGGGGAGCTGTTTTTT.

The rearrangement uses TRBV29-1 and TRBJ1-2; 12 nucleotides match TRBD1. Germline V lookup: CDR1 SQVTM, CDR2 ANQGSEA. The CDR3 consists of 17 residues. After removal of 0 bases from V and 4 bases from J, the junction contained 9 bases not matched to a gene. CDR3: CSVEDRGTGGAVYGYTF. The CDR3 bases are TGCAGCGTTGAAGATCGGGGGACAGGGGGCGCGGTCTATGGCTACACCTTC.

CDR3 bases: TGTGCCAGCAGCTTTTCGGGACAGGGGTTCTACGAGCAGTACTTC. Its protein product is CASSFSGQGFYEQYF. This chain uses TRBV13 with TRBJ2-7, with TRBD1 matching 10 bases. Germline V lookup: CDR1 PRHDT, CDR2 FYEKMQ (reference sequence). Trimming cost V 3 bases and J 3 bases; bases outside gene matches: 5. The CDR3 has 15 residues. The full variable domain, its missing parts supplied by reference TRBV13 and TRBJ2-7, is AAGVIQSPRHLIKEKRETATLKCYPIPRHDTVYWYQQGPGQDPQFLISFYEKMQSDKGSIPDRFSAQQFSDYHSELNMSSLELGDSALYFCASSFSGQGFYEQYFGPGTRLTVT.

This chain links TRBV27 with TRBJ2-2; D is ambiguous. V was cut by 2 bases and J by 1 base, with 8 bases left in between. Per germline, CDR1 MNHEY and CDR2 SMNVEV (reference sequence). The CDR3 spans 15 residues. DNA of the CDR3: TGTGCCAGCAGTTTAAACTCCCTGAACACCGGGGAGCTGTTTTTT. Encoded protein: CASSLNSLNTGELFF.

The chain employs TRBV25-1 and TRBJ2-1; TRBD2 matches at 10 bases. From germline, CDR1 is MGHDK and CDR2 SYGVNS. The CDR3 is 16 amino acids. V was clipped by 1 base and J by 5 bases; unmatched bases: 5. The CDR3 region is CASSEFQREGNNEQFF. In nucleotides, the CDR3 is TGTGCCAGCAGTGAATTTCAGCGGGAGGGAAACAATGAGCAGTTCTTC. The variable domain in full, with the rest retrieved from reference TRBV25-1 and TRBJ2-1, is EADIYQTPRYLVIGTGKKITLECSQTMGHDKMYWYQQDPGMELHLIHYSYGVNSTEKGDLSSESTVSRIRTEHFPLTLESARPSHTSQYLCASSEFQREGNNEQFFGPGTRLTVL.

The chain has TRBV11-1 and TRBJ2-7; TRBD1 matches at 8 bases. Germline lookup yields CDR1 SGHAT and CDR2 FQDESV (reference sequence). V lost 7 bases, J lost 3 bases, and 11 bases stayed unmatched. The CDR3 length is 15 residues. The CDR3 sequence: CASNPGQVMGYEQYF. The CDR3 region has the DNA TGTGCCAGCAACCCGGGACAGGTAATGGGCTACGAGCAGTACTTC.

This rearrangement joins TRBV7-9 to TRBJ2-2, with 8 bases matching TRBD1. Looked up from germline, CDR1 is SEHNR and CDR2 is FQNEAQ (reference sequence). The ends lost 5 bases at V and 1 base at J; junction bases unmatched: 3. The CDR3 has 15 residues. This CDR3 reads CASSIGQGNTGELFF. In DNA form, the CDR3 reads TGTGCCAGCAGCATAGGACAGGGGAACACCGGGGAGCTGTTTTTT. Complete variable domain (other parts from reference TRBV7-9 and TRBJ2-2): DTGVSQNPRHKITKRGQNVTFRCDPISEHNRLYWYRQTLGQGPEFLTYFQNEAQLEKSRLLSDRFSAERPKGSFSTLEIQRTEQGDSAMYLCASSIGQGNTGELFFGEGSRLTVL.

V usage is TRBV5-1 and J usage is TRBJ1-2; 7 nucleotides agree with TRBD1. The CDR3 runs to 15 residues. CDR1 is SGHRS and CDR2 is YFSETQ in the germline V gene. The V segment lost 4 bases and the J segment 2 bases; nucleotides outside the gene matches: 8. Written as DNA, the CDR3 is TGCGCCAGCAGCACCGGGACAGCAGGCAACTATGGCTACACCTTC. It translates to CASSTGTAGNYGYTF.

The chain joins TRBV11-2 to TRBJ2-1, with 11 bases lining up with TRBD2. The J segment lost 10 bases and the V segment lost 5 bases, leaving 10 bases of the junction unmatched. The CDR3 is 15 amino acids. CDR1 SGHAT and CDR2 FQNNGV come from the germline V gene. CDR3 loop: CASSGAGLAVGEQFF. CDR3 DNA: TGTGCCAGCAGCGGGGCGGGACTAGCGGTTGGGGAGCAGTTCTTC.

This chain joins TRBV7-9 and TRBJ2-7, with D maybe TRBD1 (6 bases). Germline values: CDR1 SEHNR, CDR2 FQNEAQ (reference sequence). The CDR3 is made up of 13 amino acids. V lost 5 bases and J lost 5, with 13 bases in between. CDR3 DNA sequence: TGTGCCAGCAGCAGACTAAACAGGGACGAGCAGTACTTC. It yields the protein CASSRLNRDEQYF.

As DNA, the CDR3 is TGTGCCAGCAGCCAAGGAGGTAGCGGAGCCGATGAGCAGTTCTTC. Translation: CASSQGGSGADEQFF. This sequence joins TRBV11-2 and TRBJ2-1; the D gene is possibly TRBD2 (6 bases). CDR3 size: 15 residues. The V gene lost 5 bases and the J gene lost 8 bases, with 19 bases spanning the gap. Germline V CDR1 and CDR2: SGHAT, FQNNGV.

The chain combines TRBV7-6 with TRBJ2-7; D ambiguous. The CDR3 is 12 amino acids. V lost 3 bases and J 5 bases, leaving 8 bases between the germline ends. Germline V lookup: CDR1 SGHVS, CDR2 FNYEAQ. The CDR3 region is CASSFLGNEQYF. The CDR3 DNA is TGTGCCAGCAGCTTTCTAGGAAACGAGCAGTACTTC.

The V and J genes are TRBV27 and TRBJ2-7; D possibly matches TRBD1 or TRBD2 (5 bases each). The V end lost 4 bases, the J end lost 3 bases, and 13 bases lay between the germline ends. The CDR3 totals 14 residues. The germline gives CDR1 MNHEY, CDR2 SMNVEV (reference sequence). DNA of the CDR3: TGTGCCAGCAGTTCCGGGACGGCTATCTACGAGCAGTACTTC. Translation gives CASSSGTAIYEQYF.

This chain uses TRBV11-2 with TRBJ2-3, with a possible D match to TRBD2 (6 bases). V was pared by 1 base and J by 0 bases, with 20 bases between. There are 19 residues in the CDR3. Germline V CDR1 and CDR2: SGHAT, FQNNGV. CDR3 nucleotides: TGTGCCAGCAGCTTAGGTTCACCTTCTAGCGTGGCTAGCACAGATACGCAGTATTTT. It yields the protein CASSLGSPSSVASTDTQYF.

This rearrangement joins TRBV4-3 to TRBJ2-1; TRBD2 agrees at 16 bases. The germline gives CDR1 LGHNA, CDR2 YSLEER. This CDR3 comprises 20 residues. V was pared by 2 bases and J by 5 bases, with 12 bases of the junction left unmatched. This CDR3 reads CASSQKIPGTSGRADNEQFF. The CDR3 DNA follows: TGCGCCAGCAGCCAAAAAATACCAGGGACTAGCGGGAGGGCCGACAATGAGCAGTTCTTC.

As DNA, the CDR3 is TGTGCCTGGAGTGTACAGGGGGCCAAATACGAGCAGTACTTC. Translating gives CAWSVQGAKYEQYF. The rearrangement joins TRBV30 to TRBJ2-7; 9 positions agree with TRBD1. Germline values: CDR1 GTSNPN, CDR2 SVGIG (reference sequence). This CDR3 has 14 amino acids. The V segment lost 0 bases and the J segment 4 bases; nucleotides outside the gene matches: 4.